Each of the 31 T cell receptor beta chains below was sequenced from the same sample in a study of post-analysis software for immune sequencing data. Findings and limits, study-wide: Comparison of patients with controls showed five or six TRBV segments more frequent in patients, TRBV5-6, TRBV5-1 and TRBV20-1 among them.

Unique molecular identifiers were present in the TCR beta cDNA libraries. TCRdb processed the PCR reads anew with MiXCR; each CDR3 protein has one entry. This repertoire shows about half a million distinct CDR3 sequences, under 40% found once; its top ten account for around 6.1%. These receptors' antigens are unknown. The specimen sequenced was blood. Source of these receptors: a girl aged 2-17 years with multiple sclerosis.

This clonotype appeared a few times. V usage is TRBV20-1 and J usage is TRBJ2-1, with 12 positions matching TRBD2. This CDR3 is 16 amino acids long. The germline gives CDR1 DFQATT, CDR2 SNEGSKA (reference sequence). With V trimmed by 2 bases and J by 12 bases, 14 bases remained unmatched. The CDR3, as DNA: TGCAGTGCTAGAATAATTCGACTAGCGGGGGCCGGTTTGCAGTTCTTC. Translated: CSARIIRLAGAGLQFF.

This clonotype occurred a few times. CDR3 amino acids: CASSQVGQGKTDTQYF. The CDR3 coding sequence is TGCGCCAGCAGCCAAGTAGGGCAGGGGAAGACAGATACGCAGTATTTT. The chain joins TRBV4-1 to TRBJ2-3, with a weak D call TRBD1 (6 bases). The germline gives CDR1 MGHRA, CDR2 YSYEKL. The CDR3 is made up of 16 amino acids. With 1 base removed from V and 3 bases from J, the gap between germline ends came to 14 bases.

There are a few counts of this clonotype. This chain uses TRBV7-6 with TRBJ2-4; TRBD2 might be the D (6 bases). Germline V gene sequence: CDR1 SGHVS, CDR2 FNYEAQ. Trimming removed 3 bases from V and 1 base from J, with 16 bases in between. The CDR3 is made up of 17 amino acids. CDR3 loop: CASSFSAGRDAKNIQYF. The CDR3 coding sequence is TGTGCCAGCAGCTTTTCTGCGGGGCGGGACGCCAAAAACATTCAGTACTTC.

This clonotype came up a few times. The chain joins TRBV5-1 to TRBJ2-3; D gene uncertain. The CDR3 is made up of 14 amino acids. The V end lost 3 bases, the J end lost 1 base, and 9 bases lay between the germline ends. Germline-derived CDR1 and CDR2 are SGHRS and YFSETQ. CDR3 residues: CASSSGSGTDTQYF. The DNA of the CDR3 is TGCGCCAGCAGCTCAGGATCTGGCACAGATACGCAGTATTTT.

On this clonotype itself: No conserved phenylalanine or tryptophan is present at the end of the CDR3, so a read error is the likely explanation. The chain uses TRBV29-1 and TRBJ1-6; D possibly corresponds to TRBD1 (5 bases). This CDR3 has 14 residues. V lost 4 bases and J lost 8, with 15 bases in between. The germline CDR1 and CDR2 sequences are SQVTM and ANQGSEA. The CDR3: CSVGTGGVDSPLHC. CDR3 in DNA: TGCAGCGTTGGTACAGGCGGGGTAGATTCACCCCTCCACTGT.

In this sample, this clonotype turned up a few times. V gene TRBV5-5 combines with J gene TRBJ2-6; 9 bases agree with TRBD1. Per germline, CDR1 SGHKS and CDR2 YYEKEE (reference sequence). The CDR3 has 20 amino acids. Trimming removed 0 bases from V and 4 bases from J; junction bases left unmatched: 14. Written as DNA, the CDR3 is TGTGCCAGCAGCTTGGTTCTGGGACAGGGACCCTCATTCGGGGCCAACGTCCTGACTTTC. Its protein is CASSLVLGQGPSFGANVLTF.

This clonotype was counted a single time. The rearrangement links TRBV6-1 to TRBJ1-5; the match to TRBD1 covers 9 bases. The CDR3 extends over 18 amino acids. With 6 bases clipped from V and 7 bases from J, the junction kept 19 bases outside the gene matches. Germline V gene sequence: CDR1 MNHNS, CDR2 SASEGT. In DNA, the CDR3 is TGTGCCAGCAGGCAAATTACCGGGACAGGGACATTTACGCAGCCCCAGCATTTT. Its protein product is CASRQITGTGTFTQPQHF.

This clonotype occurred a few times. The chain combines TRBV5-1 with TRBJ2-5, with 11 bases that match TRBD2. The better agreement between TRBJ2-7 and the DNA end casts doubt on the J call. CDR1 and CDR2 (germline): SGHRS, YFSETQ. The CDR3 contains 16 residues. DNA for the CDR3: TGCGCCAGCAGCCCGACCGGGACTAGCGGCCCCTACGAGCAGTACTTC. Translating gives CASSPTGTSGPYEQYF.

The V and J genes are TRBV28 and TRBJ2-5; 8 bases align to TRBD1. This CDR3 spans 14 amino acids. The germline V gene encodes CDR1 MDHEN and CDR2 SYDVKM. With V trimmed by 7 bases and J by 7 bases, 11 bases remained unmatched. The DNA of the CDR3 is TGTGCCAGCACCTACTCAGGGGGCTCGGGGACCCAGTACTTC. Its protein product is CASTYSGGSGTQYF.

This clonotype has just a few counts. The chain carries TRBV5-1 and TRBJ2-6; TRBD2 is a possible D gene (5 bases). CDR1 is SGHRS and CDR2 is YFSETQ in the germline V gene. The CDR3 extends over 16 amino acids. Trimming took 4 bases from V and 3 from J, leaving 14 bases between them. The CDR3 is CASSPEGFSGANVLTF. The DNA of the CDR3 is TGCGCCAGCAGCCCCGAGGGCTTTAGTGGGGCCAACGTCCTGACTTTC.

This clonotype was seen only a few times. V is TRBV20-1 and J is TRBJ2-1; D uncertain. CDR1 is DFQATT, CDR2 SNEGSKA, per germline (reference sequence). This CDR3 is built from 13 residues. Trimming took 6 bases from V and 5 from J, leaving 14 bases between them. CDR3 nucleotide sequence: TGCAGTGCAAGATACGACCCGAACAATGAGCAGTTCTTC. Its translation is CSARYDPNNEQFF.

This clonotype was seen only a few times. The chain uses TRBV20-1 and TRBJ1-2; D is unresolved. V was shortened by 1 base and J by 8 bases, with 14 bases between the two germline ends. CDR3 size: 13 residues. Germline CDR1 DFQATT, CDR2 SNEGSKA (reference sequence). The CDR3 region has the DNA TGCAGTGCTAGAGCCCCGGGTTATTTAGGCTACACCTTC. It is translated as CSARAPGYLGYTF.

V is TRBV7-2 and J is TRBJ1-2; D is unresolved. The CDR3 is 13 residues long. Trimming removed 5 bases at V and 0 bases at J, with 7 bases between. Germline V gene lookup returns CDR1 SGHTA and CDR2 FQGNSA. The DNA of the CDR3 is TGTGCCAGCAGCCCCGCAACTAACTATGGCTACACCTTC. Translated: CASSPATNYGYTF.

The chain has TRBV20-1 and TRBJ2-7; 12 bases align to TRBD2. Per germline, CDR1 DFQATT and CDR2 SNEGSKA (reference sequence). The CDR3 contains 14 residues. V trimming: 6 bases; J trimming: 7 bases; junction bases outside the gene matches: 10. This chain's CDR3 is CSAGGTSGPGEQYF. CDR3 sequence (DNA): TGCAGTGCCGGCGGGACTAGCGGGCCGGGGGAGCAGTACTTC.

This chain connects TRBV19 to TRBJ1-2; perhaps TRBD1 as D (6 bases). CDR3 size: 15 residues. Germline CDR1 reads LNHDA; CDR2 reads SQIVND (reference sequence). V lost 5 bases and J lost 5, with 18 bases in between. CDR3 DNA sequence: TGTGCCAGTAGTCCCGGACAGTCGGCTCCTTATGGCTACACCTTC. Its protein is CASSPGQSAPYGYTF.

V usage is TRBV20-1 and J usage is TRBJ2-3; TRBD1 matches 10 bases. Per the germline V gene, CDR1 is DFQATT and CDR2 is SNEGSKA (reference sequence). The J segment lost 0 bases and the V segment lost 1 base, leaving 10 bases of the junction unmatched. The CDR3 has 18 amino acids. CDR3 nucleotide sequence: TGCAGTGCTAGAGCCATCTGGGGGACAGGGGACAGCACAGATACGCAGTATTTT. Amino acid sequence: CSARAIWGTGDSTDTQYF.

This clonotype has only a few counts. The V and J genes are TRBV5-1 and TRBJ2-3; TRBD2 matches 11 bases. The CDR3 contains 14 residues. The V and J ends lost 7 bases and 5 bases, in that order; junction bases with no gene match: 6. Germline loops: CDR1 SGHRS, CDR2 YFSETQ. The CDR3 here is CASGSLAGGDTQYF. The DNA for the CDR3 is TGCGCCAGCGGATCTCTAGCGGGGGGAGATACGCAGTATTTT.

This clonotype was counted once. The chain combines TRBV7-2 with TRBJ1-1; a possible D gene is TRBD1 (5 bases). Trimming cost V 1 base and J 2 bases, with 14 bases left between them. The CDR3 contains 16 residues. Germline-derived CDR1 and CDR2 are SGHTA and FQGNSA. CDR3 in DNA: TGTGCCAGCAGCTTAGTGTCCAGGGCGCCAAACACTGAAGCTTTCTTT. Its protein is CASSLVSRAPNTEAFF.

V gene TRBV6-2 or TRBV6-3 combines with J gene TRBJ2-7; the D gene is possibly TRBD2 (5 bases). This CDR3 region has 12 residues. V lost 7 bases to trimming and J lost 3 bases, with 10 bases between them. Germline-derived CDR1 and CDR2 are MNHEY and SVGEGT. This CDR3 is CASNRGCYEQYF. The CDR3 DNA reads TGTGCCAGCAACCGAGGGTGCTACGAGCAGTACTTC.

This clonotype came up once. The V call is TRBV2, the J call TRBJ2-1; D is uncertain. V lost 0 bases and J 2 bases, leaving 5 bases between the germline ends. The CDR3 has 14 amino acids. Germline lookup yields CDR1 SNHLY and CDR2 FYNNEI. In nucleotides, the CDR3 is TGTGCCAGCAGTGAAGCCCCTACCTACAATGAGCAGTTCTTC. Amino acid sequence: CASSEAPTYNEQFF.

CDR3 sequence (DNA): TGCAGCGTTGAGGGGACGGACAACTATGGCTACACCTTC. This codes for CSVEGTDNYGYTF. The chain recombines TRBV29-1 with TRBJ1-2; tentative D call: TRBD1 (5 bases). Trimming stripped 3 bases from V and 2 bases from J, with 10 bases between. The CDR3 is made up of 13 amino acids. Germline V gives CDR1 SQVTM, CDR2 ANQGSEA.

The chain joins TRBV10-3 to TRBJ2-5; D perhaps matches TRBD2 (5 bases). Trimming took off 7 bases at V and 5 bases at J, with 14 bases between the two ends. Germline CDR1 is ENHRY and CDR2 is SYGVKD. The CDR3 spans 13 residues. CDR3 in amino acids: CAIMRAEEETQYF. The CDR3, as DNA: TGTGCCATCATGCGGGCTGAGGAGGAGACCCAGTACTTC.

V gene TRBV12-3 or TRBV12-4 combines with J gene TRBJ1-1, with 8 bases matching TRBD1. There are 16 residues in the CDR3. V was pared by 5 bases and J by 0 bases, with 8 bases of the junction left unmatched. CDR3 region: CASSQDRVWVNTEAFF. The CDR3 DNA follows: TGTGCCAGCAGTCAGGACAGGGTATGGGTGAACACTGAAGCTTTCTTT.

V and J are TRBV11-2 and TRBJ1-4; 7 bases line up with TRBD1. Germline CDR1 SGHAT, CDR2 FQNNGV. This CDR3 comprises 15 residues. Trimming removed 3 bases from V and 2 bases from J; junction bases left unmatched: 3. CDR3 protein: CASSLRGPTNEKLFF. DNA of the CDR3: TGTGCCAGCAGCTTGAGGGGGCCCACTAATGAAAAACTGTTTTTT.

Only a few counts were recorded for this clonotype. The CDR3 DNA sequence: TGTGCCAGCAGCCCCGGACAGGGGGCGGAAGAGACCCAGTACTTC. Protein sequence: CASSPGQGAEETQYF. V gene TRBV7-2 combines with J gene TRBJ2-5, with TRBD1 matching over 11 bases. The CDR3 sequence is 15 residues long. V dropped 5 bases and J dropped 3; count of bases not matched to a gene: 5. Looked up from germline, CDR1 is SGHTA and CDR2 is FQGNSA. The complete variable domain, with remaining parts taken from reference TRBV7-2 and TRBJ2-5, reads GAGVSQSPSNKVTEKGKDVELRCDPISGHTALYWYRQSLGQGLEFLIYFQGNSAPDKSGLPSDRFSAERTGGSVSTLTIQRTQQEDSAVYLCASSPGQGAEETQYFGPGTRLLVL.

The genes are TRBV2 and TRBJ2-1, with D possibly matching TRBD1 (5 bases). Trimming took 0 bases from V and 1 from J, leaving 10 bases between them. CDR1 is SNHLY and CDR2 is FYNNEI in the germline V gene. The CDR3 contains 16 residues. CDR3 sequence reads: CASSEARAGSYNEQFF. The CDR3 nucleotides read TGTGCCAGCAGTGAAGCTAGGGCAGGGTCCTACAATGAGCAGTTCTTC.

This clonotype turned up a few times. CDR3 in DNA: TGCGCCAGCAGCTTGGCGGGGCGAAACAATGAGCAGTTCTTC. Protein product: CASSLAGRNNEQFF. The rearrangement uses TRBV5-1 and TRBJ2-1, with D possibly being TRBD1 or TRBD2 (5 bases each). CDR3 length: 14 residues. V gave up 0 bases and J gave up 5 bases, with 9 bases separating them. Germline values: CDR1 SGHRS, CDR2 YFSETQ.

The rearrangement uses TRBV11-3 and TRBJ1-3; D remains ambiguous. V dropped 5 bases and J dropped 4 bases, with 12 bases sitting between them. This CDR3 has 14 amino acids. Per the germline V gene, CDR1 is SGHNT and CDR2 is YENEEA. This CDR3 is CASSLGREGNTIYF. The CDR3 region has the DNA TGTGCCAGCAGCCTCGGACGTGAGGGAAACACCATATATTTT.

This clonotype was counted a few times. CDR3 loop: CASSLGGGEKLFF. The CDR3, as DNA: TGTGCCAGCAGTTTAGGGGGGGGCGAAAAACTGTTTTTT. The rearrangement links TRBV27 to TRBJ1-4; tentatively, D is TRBD1 (6 bases). The germline V and J ends were trimmed by 2 bases and 8 bases, with 9 bases remaining between them. There are 13 residues in the CDR3. Germline V gives CDR1 MNHEY, CDR2 SMNVEV (reference sequence).

The chain links TRBV20-1 to TRBJ2-1, with D possibly called TRBD1 or TRBD2 (5 bases each). Germline CDR1 is DFQATT and CDR2 is SNEGSKA (reference sequence). The CDR3 is 13 amino acids. For the CDR3, the DNA is TGCGGTGGGCCGGGACCCCTAACCAATGAGCAGTTCTTC. Protein sequence: CGGPGPLTNEQFF.

There are many counts of this clonotype. The V call is TRBV29-1, the J call TRBJ2-7, with 8 bases that match TRBD2. Looked up from germline, CDR1 is SQVTM and CDR2 is ANQGSEA. The CDR3 runs to 14 residues. V shed 4 bases and J 2 bases; nucleotides not matched to a gene: 7. The CDR3 DNA reads TGCAGCGTTGGGTCTCAGCGGGGGCCCTACGAGCAGTACTTC. Protein: CSVGSQRGPYEQYF.